The 10 T cell receptor beta chains in this list originate from one sample, sequenced in a study of OX40 agonist ivuxolimab in advanced cancers. The method behind the library was the immunoSEQ multiplex PCR assay. The table was pulled from immuneACCESS by TCRdb, which kept in-frame rearrangements only. Such tables lose some clones; where checked, under half of the loss comes from unresolved V genes, and the rest has no known cause. The sample table contains under 85,000 clones; only one count was recorded for around 85% of them. The top ten clones comprise roughly 0.89% of the sample. Source: CD4+ or CD8+ T cells sorted from blood, taken in a trial of the OX40 agonist ivuxolimab. The receptors shown here come from an adult with an advanced solid tumor such as melanoma, head and neck, liver or kidney cancer.

This clone came up a few times. This chain joins TRBV5-1 and TRBJ1-4; 7 bases align to TRBD1. The CDR3 length is 15 residues. Losses at the gene ends were 3 bases for V and 7 bases for J; bases not matched to a gene: 9. Germline lookup yields CDR1 SGHRS and CDR2 YFSETQ. CDR3 bases: TGCGCCAGCAGCTCAACAGGGGTGGCGGGTGAAAAACTGTTTTTT. Translating it yields CASSSTGVAGEKLFF.

The chain employs TRBV5-4 and TRBJ1-2, with 8 nucleotides matching TRBD1. V lost 4 bases and J lost 5; bases outside the gene matches: 13. CDR1 and CDR2 (germline): SGHNT, YYREEE (reference sequence). The CDR3 contains 16 residues. CDR3 sequence reads: CASSLKPGQEVYGYTF. CDR3 nucleotide sequence: TGTGCCAGCAGCCTGAAACCGGGACAGGAAGTTTATGGCTACACCTTC.

As concerns this clone: Other DNA sequences in this specimen translate into the identical CDR3. The chain is built from TRBV4-1 and TRBJ2-5, with TRBD2 as a possible D gene (6 bases). Germline CDR1 reads MGHRA; CDR2 reads YSYEKL. The V gene lost 4 bases and the J gene lost 1 base, with 13 bases spanning the gap. The CDR3 totals 15 residues. The CDR3 nucleotides are TGCGCCAGCAGCCCAAGACTAGTCGGCCAAGAGACCCAGTACTTC. It yields the protein CASSPRLVGQETQYF.

CDR3 nucleotides: TGTGCCAGTAGTACTCATCGGACAGGGAACTATGGCTACACCTTC. Translated, it gives CASSTHRTGNYGYTF. J is TRBJ1-2 and V is TRBV19, with 8 bases identical to TRBD1. Trimming took 4 bases from V and 2 from J; bases not matched to a gene: 6. The CDR3 has 15 residues. Germline V lookup: CDR1 LNHDA, CDR2 SQIVND (reference sequence).

This clone appeared a single time. The chain carries TRBV5-6 and TRBJ1-2, with 7 bases fitting TRBD1. Germline-derived CDR1 and CDR2 are SGHDT and YYEEEE. CDR3 length: 16 amino acids. J lost 2 bases, V lost 3 bases, and 10 bases had no gene match. The CDR3: CASSSGTGTANYGYTF. As DNA, the CDR3 is TGTGCCAGCAGCTCGGGAACCGGGACAGCCAACTATGGCTACACCTTC.

The gene calls are TRBV2 and TRBJ1-4, with D tentatively TRBD1 (5 bases). The CDR3 is 14 amino acids. V lost 6 bases and J lost 5, with 13 bases in between. CDR1 SNHLY and CDR2 FYNNEI come from the germline V gene. The CDR3 DNA is TGTGCCAGCAGCCGGGACGGACGGAATGAAAAACTGTTTTTT. This translates into CASSRDGRNEKLFF.

The chain couples TRBV5-6 to TRBJ1-2; 8 bases match TRBD1. Germline V gene data show CDR1 as SGHDT and CDR2 as YYEEEE. J gave up 8 bases and V 0 bases, and 9 bases lay outside the gene matches. CDR3 length equals 15 residues. The CDR3 DNA reads as TGTGCCAGCAGCTTGGGGGACAGGTACCCCCGGGGCTACACCTTC. Translated: CASSLGDRYPRGYTF.

The chain uses TRBV5-1 and TRBJ2-5; D is perhaps TRBD1 (6 bases). Germline CDR1 reads SGHRS; CDR2 reads YFSETQ. This CDR3 has 14 amino acids. The germline V and J ends were trimmed by 4 bases and 2 bases, with 12 bases remaining between them. This CDR3 is CASSGQTSQETQYF. The CDR3 bases are TGCGCCAGCAGCGGACAGACTTCTCAAGAGACCCAGTACTTC.

The genes are TRBV7-3 and TRBJ2-3; no clear D gene. Trimming removed 5 bases from V and 2 bases from J, with 2 bases in between. CDR1 is SGHTA, CDR2 FQGTGA, per germline. CDR3 size: 11 residues. The CDR3 region has the DNA TGTGCCAGCAGCGACACAGATACGCAGTATTTT. Translating it yields CASSDTDTQYF.

The gene calls are TRBV11-3 and TRBJ1-2; D perhaps matches TRBD1 (5 bases). The CDR3 is made up of 14 amino acids. Germline CDR1 SGHNT, CDR2 YENEEA. V lost 4 bases, J lost 0 bases, and 9 bases lay in between. Here the CDR3 DNA reads TGTGCCAGCAGCTCAGGGCATACTAACTATGGCTACACCTTC. It is translated as CASSSGHTNYGYTF.